Following are 15 T cell receptor beta chains from one sample sequenced in a study of CD8+CD57+ T cells in acquired aplastic anemia. The template used for profiling TCR beta VDJ and CDR3 was genomic DNA. TCRdb passed the reads through MiXCR, listing each CDR3 protein once. The repertoire includes 150,000 to 200,000 distinct CDR3 sequences, 55% to 70% of them detected once, and around 42% sits in the top ten. The sequencing input was sorted CD4+, CD8+, or CD8+CD57+ T cells (not recorded which) from PBMCs. These receptors were taken from a human donor with severe aplastic anemia or a healthy control (not recorded which).

The chain combines TRBV20-1 with TRBJ2-1; the match to TRBD2 covers 13 bases. The V gene's germline CDR1 is DFQATT and CDR2 SNEGSKA (reference sequence). After removal of 5 bases from V and 7 bases from J, the junction contained 5 bases not matched to a gene. The CDR3 runs 14 residues. CDR3 nucleotides: TGCAGTGCTGCTACTAGCGGGAGGGCTAATGAGCAGTTCTTC. Translated, it gives CSAATSGRANEQFF.

The rearrangement uses TRBV7-2 and TRBJ2-7; no reliable D call. The CDR3 extends over 14 amino acids. From germline, CDR1 is SGHTA and CDR2 FQGNSA. The germline V and J ends were trimmed by 3 bases and 1 base, with 10 bases remaining between them. CDR3: CASSFAVGSYEQYF. Here the CDR3 DNA reads TGTGCCAGCAGCTTTGCGGTAGGGTCCTACGAGCAGTACTTC.

This chain uses TRBV29-1 with TRBJ2-7, with 12 bases that match TRBD2. There are 15 residues in the CDR3. J was trimmed by 3 bases and V by 5 bases; bases with no gene match: 8. Germline CDR1 SQVTM, CDR2 ANQGSEA. CDR3 amino acids: CSVRLAGVSNYEQYF. In DNA form, the CDR3 reads TGCAGCGTTCGACTAGCGGGAGTCTCCAACTACGAGCAGTACTTC.

V gene TRBV7-9 combines with J gene TRBJ2-5, with 10 bases lining up with TRBD2. The germline CDR1 and CDR2 sequences are SEHNR and FQNEAQ (reference sequence). The CDR3 covers 14 residues. The ends lost 3 bases at V and 5 bases at J; junction bases unmatched: 3. The CDR3 DNA follows: TGTGCCAGCAGCTTGCTAGCGGGGGAGGAGACCCAGTACTTC. The encoded protein is CASSLLAGEETQYF.

In this sample, this clonotype turned up many times. The rearrangement uses TRBV7-2 and TRBJ2-7; no clear D gene. Trimming left V 4 bases short and J 3 bases short, with 7 bases between. Germline V lookup: CDR1 SGHTA, CDR2 FQGNSA. The CDR3 loop spans 12 amino acids. The CDR3 is CASSSSFYEQYF. DNA for the CDR3: TGTGCCAGCAGCTCAAGTTTCTACGAGCAGTACTTC. Using reference TRBV7-2 and TRBJ2-7 for the parts outside the CDR3, the full variable domain is GAGVSQSPSNKVTEKGKDVELRCDPISGHTALYWYRQSLGQGLEFLIYFQGNSAPDKSGLPSDRFSAERTGGSVSTLTIQRTQQEDSAVYLCASSSSFYEQYFGPGTRLTVT.

Here the CDR3 reads CASSDSASGANVLTF. The CDR3 bases are TGCGCCAGCAGTGACAGCGCCTCTGGGGCCAACGTCCTGACTTTC. V gene TRBV10-1 combines with J gene TRBJ2-6; D gene unclear. This CDR3 has 15 amino acids. Trimming took 3 bases from V and 0 from J, leaving 6 bases between them. CDR1 is WNHNN, CDR2 SYGVQD, per germline (reference sequence).

The CDR3 DNA reads as TGTGCCAGCAGTGAAGCTTCAGCCCGTAGGGAGCAGTACTTC. It codes for CASSEASARREQYF. This chain connects TRBV2 to TRBJ2-7; D call uncertain. The CDR3 runs to 14 residues. Trimming pared 0 bases from V and 7 bases from J, leaving 13 bases between. Germline CDR1 reads SNHLY; CDR2 reads FYNNEI.

The chain employs TRBV19 and TRBJ2-2; possibly TRBD2 for D (5 bases). CDR3 length equals 14 residues. CDR1 is LNHDA and CDR2 is SQIVND in the germline V gene (reference sequence). The germline V and J ends were trimmed by 6 bases and 4 bases, with 12 bases remaining between them. The CDR3, as DNA: TGTGCCAGTAGAACGATGAGCGGCACCGGGGAGCTGTTTTTT. Translation gives CASRTMSGTGELFF. The full variable domain, with the rest looked up from reference TRBV19 and TRBJ2-2, is DGGITQSPKYLFRKEGQNVTLSCEQNLNHDAMYWYRQDPGQGLRLIYYSQIVNDFQKGDIAEGYSVSREKKESFPLTVTSAQKNPTAFYLCASRTMSGTGELFFGEGSRLTVL.

The CDR3 sequence is CASTASVGTKRNEKLFF. CDR3 in DNA: TGTGCCAGTACCGCCTCGGTGGGGACAAAACGAAATGAAAAACTGTTTTTT. The gene calls are TRBV19 and TRBJ1-4, with D perhaps matching TRBD1 (6 bases). The germline CDR1 and CDR2 sequences are LNHDA and SQIVND (reference sequence). V dropped 7 bases and J dropped 5 bases, with 23 bases sitting between them. The CDR3 runs to 17 residues.

The gene calls are TRBV5-5 and TRBJ2-7; the D is unclear. V was shortened by 3 bases and J by 0 bases, with 10 bases between the two germline ends. Germline CDR1 is SGHKS and CDR2 is YYEKEE (reference sequence). The CDR3 totals 14 residues. The CDR3 sequence: CASSWQISSYEQYF. Here the CDR3 DNA reads TGTGCCAGCAGCTGGCAGATTAGCTCCTACGAGCAGTACTTC.

The DNA for the CDR3 is TGTGCCACCAGCAGGAAGGGGCCCCAGCATTTT. Translated, it gives CATSRKGPQHF. The chain combines TRBV15 with TRBJ1-5, with unresolved D. Trimming removed 3 bases from V and 9 bases from J, with 6 bases in between. Per germline, CDR1 LNHNV and CDR2 YYDKDF (reference sequence). The CDR3 has 11 amino acids.

This clonotype occurred once. The chain combines TRBV12-3 or TRBV12-4 with TRBJ2-5, with a possible D match to TRBD2 (5 bases). Trimming took off 3 bases at V and 5 bases at J, with 13 bases between the two ends. This CDR3 spans 14 amino acids. The CDR3 DNA reads as TGTGCCAGCAGTTTTTCTGTGGGCGGGGAGACCCAGTACTTC. Protein: CASSFSVGGETQYF.

This chain connects TRBV7-9 to TRBJ2-1; D perhaps matches TRBD2 (5 bases). The germline gives CDR1 SEHNR, CDR2 FQNEAQ (reference sequence). The ends were cut back, 5 bases at V and 8 bases at J, with 13 bases in the middle. The CDR3 is 13 amino acids. The CDR3 sequence is CASSPRVGDEQFF. DNA for the CDR3: TGTGCCAGCAGCCCCCGGGTGGGAGATGAGCAGTTCTTC.

This clonotype showed up many times. This rearrangement joins TRBV13 to TRBJ2-7; 7 bases match TRBD2. Germline values: CDR1 PRHDT, CDR2 FYEKMQ (reference sequence). The length of the CDR3 is 15 residues. V lost 4 bases, J lost 6 bases, and 12 bases stayed unmatched. The CDR3 DNA reads TGTGCCAGCAGCTCCAGAAGCGGGGCCCCCGGCGAGCAGTACTTC. Translating it yields CASSSRSGAPGEQYF.

The chain recombines TRBV2 with TRBJ2-5; maybe TRBD2 (5 bases). Germline loops: CDR1 SNHLY, CDR2 FYNNEI. The ends were cut back, 3 bases at V and 6 bases at J, with 11 bases in the middle. There are 13 residues in the CDR3. In nucleotides, the CDR3 is TGTGCCAGCAGTGACACTAGTTTACAGACCCAGTACTTC. As protein: CASSDTSLQTQYF.